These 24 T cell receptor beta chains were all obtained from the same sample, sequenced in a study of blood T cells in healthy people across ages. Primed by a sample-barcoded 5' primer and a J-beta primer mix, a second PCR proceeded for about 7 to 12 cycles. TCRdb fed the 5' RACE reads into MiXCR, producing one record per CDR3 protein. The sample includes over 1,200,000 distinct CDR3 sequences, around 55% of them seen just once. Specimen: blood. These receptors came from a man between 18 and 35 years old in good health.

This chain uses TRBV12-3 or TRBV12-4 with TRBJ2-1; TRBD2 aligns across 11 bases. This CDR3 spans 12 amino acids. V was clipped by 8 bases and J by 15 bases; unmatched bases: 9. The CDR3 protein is CASLASGRTPFF. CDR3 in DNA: TGTGCCAGCTTGGCTAGCGGGAGGACGCCGTTCTTC.

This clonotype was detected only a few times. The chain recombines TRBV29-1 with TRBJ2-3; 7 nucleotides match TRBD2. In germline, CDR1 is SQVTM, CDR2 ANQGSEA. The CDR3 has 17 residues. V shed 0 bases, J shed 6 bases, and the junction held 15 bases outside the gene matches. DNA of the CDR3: TGCAGCGTTGAAGATAGGGAGCGGGACCCTACTTGGGATACGCAGTATTTT. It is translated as CSVEDRERDPTWDTQYF.

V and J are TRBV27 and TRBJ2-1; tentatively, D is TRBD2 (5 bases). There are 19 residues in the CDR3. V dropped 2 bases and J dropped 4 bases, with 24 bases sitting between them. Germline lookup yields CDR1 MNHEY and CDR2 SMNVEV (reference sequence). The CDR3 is CASSLTAGTPGGTYNEQFF. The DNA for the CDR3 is TGTGCCAGCAGTTTAACAGCCGGAACACCCGGAGGTACATACAATGAGCAGTTCTTC.

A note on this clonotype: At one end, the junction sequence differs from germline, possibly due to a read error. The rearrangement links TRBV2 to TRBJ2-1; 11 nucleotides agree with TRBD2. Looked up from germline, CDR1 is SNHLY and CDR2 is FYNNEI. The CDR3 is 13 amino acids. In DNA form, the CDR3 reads TGTACCAGTTTAGCGGGAGGGCCCTATGAGCAGTTCTTC. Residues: CTSLAGGPYEQFF.

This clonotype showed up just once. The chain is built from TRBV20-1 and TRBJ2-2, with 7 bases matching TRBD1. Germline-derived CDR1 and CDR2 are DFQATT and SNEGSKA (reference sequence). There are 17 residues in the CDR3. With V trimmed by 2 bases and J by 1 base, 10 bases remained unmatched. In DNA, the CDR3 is TGCAGTGCTAGAAGGGAATGGGGGACAGTGAACACCGGGGAGCTGTTTTTT. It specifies CSARREWGTVNTGELFF.

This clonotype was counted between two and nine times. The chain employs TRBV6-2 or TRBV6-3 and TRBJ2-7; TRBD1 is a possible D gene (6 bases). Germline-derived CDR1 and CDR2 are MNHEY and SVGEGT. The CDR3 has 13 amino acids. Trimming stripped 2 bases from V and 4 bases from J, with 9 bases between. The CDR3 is CASSYRQGYEQYF. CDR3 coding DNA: TGTGCCAGCAGTTACCGGCAGGGGTACGAGCAGTACTTC.

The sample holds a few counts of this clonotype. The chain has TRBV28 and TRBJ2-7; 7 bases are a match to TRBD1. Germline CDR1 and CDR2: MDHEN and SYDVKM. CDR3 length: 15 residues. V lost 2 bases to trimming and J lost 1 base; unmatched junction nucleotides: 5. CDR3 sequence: CASSLTRGPSYEQYF. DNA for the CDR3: TGTGCCAGCAGTTTAACGAGGGGGCCTTCCTACGAGCAGTACTTC.

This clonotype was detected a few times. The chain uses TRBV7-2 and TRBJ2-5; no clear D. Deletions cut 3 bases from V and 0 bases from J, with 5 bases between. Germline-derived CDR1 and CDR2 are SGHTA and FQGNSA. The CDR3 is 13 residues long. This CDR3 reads CASSFSNQETQYF. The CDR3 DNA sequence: TGTGCCAGCAGCTTTAGCAACCAAGAGACCCAGTACTTC.

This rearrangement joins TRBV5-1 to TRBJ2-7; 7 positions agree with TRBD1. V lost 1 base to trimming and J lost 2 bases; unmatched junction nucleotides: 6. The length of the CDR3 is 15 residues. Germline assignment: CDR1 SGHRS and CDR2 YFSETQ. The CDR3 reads CASSLNRGRTYEQYF. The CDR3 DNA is TGCGCCAGCAGCTTGAACAGGGGCCGAACCTACGAGCAGTACTTC.

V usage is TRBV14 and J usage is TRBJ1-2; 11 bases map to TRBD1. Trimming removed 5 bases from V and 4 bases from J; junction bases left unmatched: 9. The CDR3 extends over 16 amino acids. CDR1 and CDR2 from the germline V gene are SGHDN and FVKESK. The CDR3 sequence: CASSSRWTGGRYGYTF. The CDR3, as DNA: TGTGCCAGCAGCAGCCGGTGGACAGGGGGCCGCTATGGCTACACCTTC.

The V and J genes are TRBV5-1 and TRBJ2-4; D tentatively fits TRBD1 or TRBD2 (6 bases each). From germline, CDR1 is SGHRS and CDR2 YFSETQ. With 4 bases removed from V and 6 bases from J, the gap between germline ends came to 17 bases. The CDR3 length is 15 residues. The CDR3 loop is CASSRGEERGNIQYF. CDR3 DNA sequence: TGCGCCAGCAGCAGGGGGGAGGAAAGGGGAAACATTCAGTACTTC.

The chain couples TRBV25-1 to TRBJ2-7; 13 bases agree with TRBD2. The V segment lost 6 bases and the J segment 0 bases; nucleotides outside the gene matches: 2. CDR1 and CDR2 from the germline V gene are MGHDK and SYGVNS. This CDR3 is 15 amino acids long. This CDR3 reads CASRGTSGISYEQYF. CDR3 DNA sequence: TGTGCCAGCAGAGGGACTAGCGGGATCTCCTACGAGCAGTACTTC.

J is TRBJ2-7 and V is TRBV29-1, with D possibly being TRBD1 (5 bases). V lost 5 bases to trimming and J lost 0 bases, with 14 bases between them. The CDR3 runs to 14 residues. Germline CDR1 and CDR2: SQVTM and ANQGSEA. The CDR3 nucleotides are TGCAGCGTTAAACCCGGACATCCCTCCTACGAGCAGTACTTC. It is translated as CSVKPGHPSYEQYF.

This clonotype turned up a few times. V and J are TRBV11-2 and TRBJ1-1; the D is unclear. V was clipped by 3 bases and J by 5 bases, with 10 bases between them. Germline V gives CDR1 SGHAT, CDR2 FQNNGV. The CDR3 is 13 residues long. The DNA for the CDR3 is TGTGCCAGCAGCTTCGCCGGATCGACTGAAGCTTTCTTT. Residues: CASSFAGSTEAFF.

The CDR3 protein is CASSLDAGNNSPLHF. Here the CDR3 DNA reads TGTGCCAGCAGCTTAGACGCAGGGAACAATTCACCCCTCCACTTT. The chain couples TRBV7-2 to TRBJ1-6, with D maybe TRBD1 (5 bases). The CDR3 extends over 15 amino acids. Between the trimmed V and J ends, which lost 1 base and 7 bases, there was a span of 11 bases. Germline loops: CDR1 SGHTA, CDR2 FQGNSA.

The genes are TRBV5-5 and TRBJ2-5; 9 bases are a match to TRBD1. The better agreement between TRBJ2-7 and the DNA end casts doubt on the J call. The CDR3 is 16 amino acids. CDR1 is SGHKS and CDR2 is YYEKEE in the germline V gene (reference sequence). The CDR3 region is CASSFEGWTGAVEQYF. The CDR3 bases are TGTGCCAGCAGCTTTGAGGGGTGGACAGGGGCTGTCGAGCAGTACTTC.

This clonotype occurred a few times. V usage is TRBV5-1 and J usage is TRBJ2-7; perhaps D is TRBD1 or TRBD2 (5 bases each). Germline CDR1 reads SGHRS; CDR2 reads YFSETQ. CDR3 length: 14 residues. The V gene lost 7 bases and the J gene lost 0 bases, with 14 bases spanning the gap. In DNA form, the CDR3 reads TGCGCCAGCGGCCCCGGGACGAACTCCTACGAGCAGTACTTC. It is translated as CASGPGTNSYEQYF.

The CDR3 DNA sequence: TGTGCCAGCAGCTTCGGGCAGATAAAGCTCGATGAGCAGTTCTTC. Translated: CASSFGQIKLDEQFF. This chain connects TRBV7-6 to TRBJ2-1; D remains ambiguous. V lost 3 bases to trimming and J lost 8 bases, with 17 bases between them. Looked up from germline, CDR1 is SGHVS and CDR2 is FNYEAQ. The CDR3 consists of 15 residues.

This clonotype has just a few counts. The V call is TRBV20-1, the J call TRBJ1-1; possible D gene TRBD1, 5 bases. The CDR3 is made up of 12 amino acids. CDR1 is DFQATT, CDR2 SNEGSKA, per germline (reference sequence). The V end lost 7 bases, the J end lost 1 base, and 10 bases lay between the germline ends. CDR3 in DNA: TGCAGTGTCCTAAGGGGGAACACTGAAGCTTTCTTT. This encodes CSVLRGNTEAFF.

CDR3 loop: CSAGLAGKQETQYF. The CDR3 DNA sequence: TGCAGTGCCGGACTAGCGGGAAAGCAAGAGACCCAGTACTTC. The V call is TRBV20-1, the J call TRBJ2-5; TRBD2 matches at 12 bases. The CDR3 is 14 amino acids. V shed 6 bases and J 2 bases; nucleotides not matched to a gene: 4. Germline CDR1 is DFQATT and CDR2 is SNEGSKA (reference sequence).

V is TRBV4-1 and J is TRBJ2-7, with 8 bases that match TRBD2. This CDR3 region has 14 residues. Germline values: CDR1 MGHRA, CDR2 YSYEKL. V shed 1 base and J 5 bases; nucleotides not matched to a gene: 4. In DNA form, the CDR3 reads TGCGCCAGCAGCCAAGTAGGACTAGCTAACGAGCAGTACTTC. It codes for CASSQVGLANEQYF.

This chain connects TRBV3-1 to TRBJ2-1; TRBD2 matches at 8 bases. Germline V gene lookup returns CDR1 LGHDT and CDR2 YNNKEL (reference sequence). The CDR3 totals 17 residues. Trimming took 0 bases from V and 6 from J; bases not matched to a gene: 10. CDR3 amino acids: CASSQDHAGGGGNEQFF. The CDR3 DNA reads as TGTGCCAGCAGCCAAGATCATGCGGGAGGTGGTGGCAATGAGCAGTTCTTC.

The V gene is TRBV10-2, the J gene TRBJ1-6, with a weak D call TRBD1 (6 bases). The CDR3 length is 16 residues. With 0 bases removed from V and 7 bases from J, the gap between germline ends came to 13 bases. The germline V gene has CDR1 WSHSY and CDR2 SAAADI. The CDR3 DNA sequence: TGCGCCAGCAGTGAGTCGAAGGAAAGGGGGAATTCACCCCTCCACTTT. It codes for CASSESKERGNSPLHF.

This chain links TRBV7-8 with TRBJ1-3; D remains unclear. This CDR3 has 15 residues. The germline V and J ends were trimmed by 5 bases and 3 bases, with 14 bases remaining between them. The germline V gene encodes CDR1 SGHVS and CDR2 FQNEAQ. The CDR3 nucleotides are TGTGCCAGCAGCGTCCTTGGGAGAGGTGGAAACACCATATATTTT. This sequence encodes CASSVLGRGGNTIYF.